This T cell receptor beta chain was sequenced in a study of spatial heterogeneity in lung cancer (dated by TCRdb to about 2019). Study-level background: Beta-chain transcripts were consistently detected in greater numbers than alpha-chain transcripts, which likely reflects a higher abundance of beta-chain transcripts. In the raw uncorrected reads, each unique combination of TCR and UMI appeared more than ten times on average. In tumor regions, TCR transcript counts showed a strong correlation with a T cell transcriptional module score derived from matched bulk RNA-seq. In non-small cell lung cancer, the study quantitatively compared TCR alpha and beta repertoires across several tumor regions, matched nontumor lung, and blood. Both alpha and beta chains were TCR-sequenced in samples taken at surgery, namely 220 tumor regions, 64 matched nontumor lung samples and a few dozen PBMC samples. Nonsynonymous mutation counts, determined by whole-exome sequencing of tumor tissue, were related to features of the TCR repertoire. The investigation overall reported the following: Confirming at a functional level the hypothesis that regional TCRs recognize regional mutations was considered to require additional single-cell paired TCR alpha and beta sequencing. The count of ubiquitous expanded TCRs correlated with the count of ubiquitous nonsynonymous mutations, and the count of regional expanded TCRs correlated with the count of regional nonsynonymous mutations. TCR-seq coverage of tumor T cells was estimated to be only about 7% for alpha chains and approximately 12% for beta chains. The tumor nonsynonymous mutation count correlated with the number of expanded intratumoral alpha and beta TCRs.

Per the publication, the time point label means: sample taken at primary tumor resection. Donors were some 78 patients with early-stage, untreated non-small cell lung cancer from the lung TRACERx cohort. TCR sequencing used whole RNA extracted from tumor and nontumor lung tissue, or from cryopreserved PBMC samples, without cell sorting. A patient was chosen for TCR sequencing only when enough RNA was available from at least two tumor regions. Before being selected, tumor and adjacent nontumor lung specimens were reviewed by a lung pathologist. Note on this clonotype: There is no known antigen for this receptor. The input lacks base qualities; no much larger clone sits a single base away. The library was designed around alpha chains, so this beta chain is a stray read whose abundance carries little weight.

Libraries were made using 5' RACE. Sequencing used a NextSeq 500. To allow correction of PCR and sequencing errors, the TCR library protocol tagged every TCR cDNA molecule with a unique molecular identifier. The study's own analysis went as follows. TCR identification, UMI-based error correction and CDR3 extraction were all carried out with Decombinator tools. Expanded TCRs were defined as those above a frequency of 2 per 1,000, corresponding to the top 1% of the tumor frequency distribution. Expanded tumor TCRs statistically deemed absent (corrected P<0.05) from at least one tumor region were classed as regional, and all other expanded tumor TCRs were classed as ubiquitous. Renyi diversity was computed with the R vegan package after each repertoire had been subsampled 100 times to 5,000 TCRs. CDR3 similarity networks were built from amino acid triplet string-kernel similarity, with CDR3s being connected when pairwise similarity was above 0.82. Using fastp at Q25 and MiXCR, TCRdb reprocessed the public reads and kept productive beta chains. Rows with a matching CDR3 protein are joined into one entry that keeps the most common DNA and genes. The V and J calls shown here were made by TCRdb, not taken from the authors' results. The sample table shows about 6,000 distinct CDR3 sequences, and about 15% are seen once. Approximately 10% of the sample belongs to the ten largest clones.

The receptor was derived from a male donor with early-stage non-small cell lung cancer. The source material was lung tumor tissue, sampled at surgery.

CDR3 reads: CASGLGTSGGYNEQFF. The DNA is TGTGCTAGTGGTTTGGGGACTAGCGGGGGTTACAATGAGCAGTTCTTC. The chain links TRBV12-5 with TRBJ2-1; TRBD2 aligns with 13 central bases. As encoded in the germline V gene, CDR1 is LGHNT while CDR2 is FRNRAP. Taken from cysteine to phenylalanine, the CDR3 has 16 residues. Only CDR3 DNA is held: 48 bases, read in frame from base 1. Germline trimming amounts to 1 base on V and 4 bases on J, with 1 as the count of junction bases outside the gene matches.